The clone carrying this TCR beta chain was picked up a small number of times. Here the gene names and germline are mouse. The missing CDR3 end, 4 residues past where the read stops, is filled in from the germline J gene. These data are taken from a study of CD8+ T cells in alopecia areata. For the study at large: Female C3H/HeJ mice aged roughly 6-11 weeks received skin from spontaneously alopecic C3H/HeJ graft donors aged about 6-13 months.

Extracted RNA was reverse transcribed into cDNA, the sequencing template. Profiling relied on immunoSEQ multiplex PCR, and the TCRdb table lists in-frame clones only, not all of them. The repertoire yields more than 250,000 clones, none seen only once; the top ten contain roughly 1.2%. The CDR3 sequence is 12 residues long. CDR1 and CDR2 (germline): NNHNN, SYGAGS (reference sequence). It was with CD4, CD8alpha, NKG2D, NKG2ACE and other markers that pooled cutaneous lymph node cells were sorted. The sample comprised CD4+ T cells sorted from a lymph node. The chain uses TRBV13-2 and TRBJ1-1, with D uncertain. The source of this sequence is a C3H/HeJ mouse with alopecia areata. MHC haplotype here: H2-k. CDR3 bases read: TGTGCCAGCGGTGATCTGTTTGGA. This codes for CASGDLFG. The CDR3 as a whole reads CASGDLFGEVFF.